The 21 T cell receptor beta chains presented below share a single source sample, sequenced in a study of CD8 T cells in ankylosing spondylitis. In TCRdb, the 5' RACE reads were re-called with MiXCR into one record per CDR3 protein. Among 500,000 or so distinct CDR3 sequences listed, roughly 5.2% were seen once. No antigens are known for them. Study outcomes and limitations: Characteristic, it appeared, of ankylosing spondylitis blood was a TCR beta motif of fewer than 10 highly homologous variants.

The specimen sequenced was blood, either unsorted or a sorted T cell fraction (not recorded which). The origin of the receptors is a male donor with ankylosing spondylitis.

There are a few counts of this clonotype. This rearrangement joins TRBV20-1 to TRBJ1-2; D may be TRBD1 (5 bases). The CDR3 runs to 14 residues. Trimming left V 2 bases short and J 1 base short, with 11 bases between. CDR1 and CDR2 from the germline V gene are DFQATT and SNEGSKA (reference sequence). This chain's CDR3 is CSARRQILNYGYTF. DNA for the CDR3: TGCAGTGCTAGAAGACAGATTCTTAACTATGGCTACACCTTC.

This clonotype occurred many times. The chain uses TRBV20-1 and TRBJ2-1; maybe TRBD2 (6 bases). V shed 6 bases and J shed 3 bases, with 18 bases lying between them. The V gene's germline CDR1 is DFQATT and CDR2 SNEGSKA (reference sequence). The CDR3 is made up of 15 amino acids. The CDR3 loop reads CSAGGVAGYYNEQFF. CDR3 in DNA: TGCAGTGCCGGGGGAGTGGCAGGGTACTACAATGAGCAGTTCTTC.

This clonotype was recorded at least ten times. Germline is not matched at one junction end, which may reflect a read error. The chain has TRBV6-5 and TRBJ2-5; TRBD1 agrees at 9 bases. The CDR3 covers 16 residues. Germline V gene sequence: CDR1 MNHEY, CDR2 SVGAGI. The CDR3 here is CASSYRAGQGDENQYF. The DNA of the CDR3 is TGTGCCAGCAGTTACCGAGCGGGACAGGGAGATGAGAACCAGTACTTC.

This clonotype showed up just a few times. The gene calls are TRBV12-3 or TRBV12-4 and TRBJ2-6; 7 bases are a match to TRBD1. There are 16 residues in the CDR3. V shed 5 bases, J shed 0 bases, and the junction held 4 bases outside the gene matches. CDR3 in amino acids: CASSPTGYSGANVLTF. As DNA, the CDR3 is TGTGCCAGCAGTCCGACAGGGTACTCTGGGGCCAACGTCCTGACTTTC.

This clonotype has only a few counts. The chain couples TRBV20-1 to TRBJ2-7; D perhaps matches TRBD2 (6 bases). Germline V gene lookup returns CDR1 DFQATT and CDR2 SNEGSKA (reference sequence). The CDR3 extends over 15 amino acids. V lost 0 bases to trimming and J lost 0 bases, with 12 bases between them. The chain's CDR3 is CSARDWNGGSYEQYF. The CDR3 region has the DNA TGCAGTGCTAGAGATTGGAACGGGGGCTCCTACGAGCAGTACTTC.

This clonotype occurred many times. The chain couples TRBV7-7 to TRBJ2-2; 8 bases map to TRBD1. Germline CDR1 and CDR2: SSHAT and FNYEAQ (reference sequence). The CDR3 spans 14 residues. Here the CDR3 reads CASGRGRDTGELFF. In DNA, the CDR3 is TGTGCTAGCGGCAGGGGGCGGGACACCGGGGAGCTGTTTTTT. Filled out from reference TRBV7-7 and TRBJ2-2, the complete variable domain reads GAGVSQSPRYKVTKRGQDVTLRCDPISSHATLYWYQQALGQGPEFLTYFNYEAQPDKSGLPSDRFSAERPEGSISTLTIQRTEQRDSAMYRCASGRGRDTGELFFGEGSRLTVL.

In its sample, this clonotype was seen many times. The CDR3, as DNA: TGTGCCATCAGTGGTCTAGCGGGAGTGGGTGAGCAGTTCTTC. Translated: CAISGLAGVGEQFF. The chain uses TRBV10-3 and TRBJ2-1; 10 bases fit TRBD2. The length of the CDR3 is 14 residues. The J segment lost 9 bases and the V segment lost 4 bases, leaving 6 bases of the junction unmatched. From germline, CDR1 is ENHRY and CDR2 SYGVKD.

This clonotype was detected ten times or more. This sequence joins TRBV29-1 and TRBJ2-1; D is perhaps TRBD1 (6 bases). Looked up from germline, CDR1 is SQVTM and CDR2 is ANQGSEA. The CDR3 is 11 residues long. The CDR3 region has the DNA TGCAGGTCCCTCAGGGGCAATGAGCAGTTCTTC. This sequence encodes CRSLRGNEQFF.

This clonotype was observed many times. The chain joins TRBV20-1 to TRBJ2-1; D perhaps matches TRBD2 (6 bases). V was cut by 2 bases and J by 0 bases, with 11 bases left in between. Germline loops: CDR1 DFQATT, CDR2 SNEGSKA (reference sequence). The CDR3 consists of 15 residues. CDR3 in DNA: TGCAGTGCTAGATATAGCGGTCTCTCCTACAATGAGCAGTTCTTC. It is translated as CSARYSGLSYNEQFF.

This clonotype was found many times. The J gene is TRBJ2-2, the V gene TRBV29-1; a possible D gene is TRBD2 (7 bases). The germline V gene encodes CDR1 SQVTM and CDR2 ANQGSEA. CDR3 length: 17 amino acids. The V end lost 5 bases, the J end lost 4 bases, and 23 bases lay between the germline ends. CDR3 in amino acids: CSVKRSVGGASTGELFF. In DNA, the CDR3 is TGCAGCGTTAAACGCTCTGTAGGGGGGGCGAGCACCGGGGAGCTGTTTTTT.

About this clonotype: A much larger clone differs by one base, so this may be a read error. J is TRBJ2-1 and V is TRBV7-2; TRBD1 is a possible D gene (5 bases). The germline CDR1 and CDR2 sequences are SGHTA and FQGNSA. The CDR3 totals 14 residues. In DNA, the CDR3 is TGTGCCATCAGCTTAGCCAGGGCGGCGAATGAGCAGTTCTTC. Amino acid sequence: CAISLARAANEQFF.

The sample holds many counts of this clonotype. This sequence joins TRBV7-9 and TRBJ1-4; 7 bases map to TRBD1. V lost 5 bases, J lost 8 bases, and 14 bases stayed unmatched. CDR3 size: 16 residues. Germline V gene lookup returns CDR1 SEHNR and CDR2 FQNEAQ (reference sequence). In nucleotides, the CDR3 is TGTGCCAGCAGCCTCCCAGGGGGACTCAAGGTAGAAAAACTGTTTTTT. Protein product: CASSLPGGLKVEKLFF.

This clonotype was recorded many times. V is TRBV20-1 and J is TRBJ2-1; 8 bases fit TRBD2. Germline V gene sequence: CDR1 DFQATT, CDR2 SNEGSKA (reference sequence). This CDR3 comprises 15 residues. The J segment lost 4 bases and the V segment lost 1 base, leaving 6 bases of the junction unmatched. CDR3 sequence: CSARAGSGGYNEQFF. The CDR3 DNA is TGCAGTGCTAGAGCGGGAAGCGGGGGATACAATGAGCAGTTCTTC.

As concerns this clonotype: With a much larger clone just one base away, this may be a read error. This chain uses TRBV29-1 with TRBJ1-1; perhaps TRBD1 as D (5 bases). Germline lookup yields CDR1 SQVTM and CDR2 ANQGSEA. The CDR3 contains 12 residues. The DNA for the CDR3 is TGCAGCGATGAAGATCTGGGACCTGAAGCTTTCTTT. Translated, it gives CSDEDLGPEAFF. Full variable domain (rest looked up from reference TRBV29-1 and TRBJ1-1): SAVISQKPSRDICQRGTSLTIQCQVDSQVTMMFWYRQQPGQSLTLIATANQGSEATYESGFVIDKFPISRPNLTFSTLTVSNMSPEDSSIYLCSDEDLGPEAFFGQGTRLTVV.

This clonotype was found many times. The chain joins TRBV20-1 to TRBJ2-5; TRBD2 matches 7 bases. This CDR3 is built from 14 residues. Looked up from germline, CDR1 is DFQATT and CDR2 is SNEGSKA (reference sequence). V dropped 1 base and J dropped 4; count of bases not matched to a gene: 6. The CDR3 reads CSARGRTRGETQYF. In DNA form, the CDR3 reads TGCAGTGCTAGAGGCCGGACTAGGGGAGAGACCCAGTACTTC.

This clonotype was detected once. The V call is TRBV7-8, the J call TRBJ1-2; no reliable D call. CDR3 length equals 13 residues. V lost 5 bases, J lost 7 bases, and 14 bases lay in between. Looked up from germline, CDR1 is SGHVS and CDR2 is FQNEAQ. For the CDR3, the DNA is TGTGCCAGCAGCCCCGAGTCCCTCTGTGGCTACACCTTC. It translates to CASSPESLCGYTF.

This clonotype was recorded at least ten times. V is TRBV6-6 and J is TRBJ2-5; a possible D gene is TRBD2 (5 bases). This CDR3 has 12 residues. Trimming stripped 7 bases from V and 5 bases from J, with 11 bases between. Germline values: CDR1 MNHNY, CDR2 SVGAGI (reference sequence). CDR3 sequence: CASMGASETQYF. As DNA, the CDR3 is TGTGCCAGCATGGGAGCAAGCGAGACCCAGTACTTC.

The chain employs TRBV11-2 and TRBJ2-5, with D perhaps TRBD1 (5 bases). V was pared by 6 bases and J by 4 bases, with 9 bases between. CDR3 length: 12 amino acids. The germline gives CDR1 SGHAT, CDR2 FQNNGV. The CDR3: CASRHDRETQYF. In DNA form, the CDR3 reads TGTGCCAGCAGACATGACAGAGAGACCCAGTACTTC.

Ten or more counts support this clonotype. V is TRBV6-1 and J is TRBJ1-4; the D gene is possibly TRBD1 (6 bases). This CDR3 has 13 residues. V was shortened by 5 bases and J by 7 bases, with 11 bases between the two germline ends. The germline V gene encodes CDR1 MNHNS and CDR2 SASEGT. CDR3 region: CASSKTGIEKLFF. The CDR3 DNA reads as TGTGCCAGCAGTAAGACAGGAATTGAAAAACTGTTTTTT.

In its sample, this clonotype was seen many times. The rearrangement links TRBV9 to TRBJ1-2, with 9 bases matching TRBD1. V dropped 3 bases and J dropped 6; count of bases not matched to a gene: 3. This CDR3 has 13 residues. Germline V gives CDR1 SGDLS, CDR2 YYNGEE. CDR3 sequence: CASSAGTGNGYTF. The CDR3 nucleotides read TGTGCCAGCAGCGCAGGGACAGGGAATGGCTACACCTTC.

This clonotype was counted only a few times. V is TRBV9 and J is TRBJ2-1, with 8 nucleotides matching TRBD2. CDR3 length: 16 amino acids. J gave up 6 bases and V 2 bases, and 10 bases lay outside the gene matches. Germline CDR1 SGDLS, CDR2 YYNGEE. CDR3 in amino acids: CASSVDSTGGSNEQFF. The CDR3 DNA sequence: TGTGCCAGCAGCGTGGATTCTACGGGGGGGTCCAATGAGCAGTTCTTC.